In this sample, the clone carrying this TCR beta chain turned up once. TCRdb's table, derived via immunoSEQ multiplex PCR, lists solely in-frame clones and lacks some. The table has 88,000 or so clones, 92% seen once; the top ten hold 2.6%. The sample belongs to a study of T cell changes during pregnancy in multiple sclerosis. Germline V gene data show CDR1 as SQVTM and CDR2 as ANQGSEA. The V gene lost 4 bases and the J gene lost 2 bases, with 26 bases spanning the gap. CDR3 size: 18 residues. This chain connects TRBV29-1 to TRBJ2-5, with D maybe TRBD2 (5 bases). This TCR was sampled from a female donor with multiple sclerosis, enrolled in a pregnancy study. The sequencing used peripheral blood, collected before pregnancy. CDR3 protein: CSVVAAGLSGPIQETQYF. CDR3 coding DNA: TGCAGCGTTGTGGCCGCGGGCCTAAGCGGTCCTATACAAGAGACCCAGTACTTC.